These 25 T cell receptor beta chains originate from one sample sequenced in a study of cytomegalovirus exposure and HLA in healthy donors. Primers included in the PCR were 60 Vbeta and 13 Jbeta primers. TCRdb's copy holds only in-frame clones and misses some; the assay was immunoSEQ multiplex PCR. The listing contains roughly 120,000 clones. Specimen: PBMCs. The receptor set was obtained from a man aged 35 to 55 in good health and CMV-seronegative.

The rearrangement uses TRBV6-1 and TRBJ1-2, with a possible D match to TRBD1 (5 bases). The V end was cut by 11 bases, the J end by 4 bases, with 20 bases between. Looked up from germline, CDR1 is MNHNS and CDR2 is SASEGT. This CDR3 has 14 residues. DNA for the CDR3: TGTGCCGTAGAATTCCAGGGTACGGGCTATGGCTACACCTTC. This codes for CAVEFQGTGYGYTF.

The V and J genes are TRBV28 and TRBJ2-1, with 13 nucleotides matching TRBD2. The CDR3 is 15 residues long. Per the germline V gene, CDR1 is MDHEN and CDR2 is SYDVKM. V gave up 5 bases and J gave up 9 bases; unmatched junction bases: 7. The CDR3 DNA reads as TGTGCCAGCAGTGACGGACTAGCGGGAGAAGGTGAGCAGTTCTTC. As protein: CASSDGLAGEGEQFF.

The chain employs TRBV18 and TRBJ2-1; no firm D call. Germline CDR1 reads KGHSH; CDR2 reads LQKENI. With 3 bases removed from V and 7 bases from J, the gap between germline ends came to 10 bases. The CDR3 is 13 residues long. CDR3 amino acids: CASSPSRLNEQFF. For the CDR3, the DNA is TGTGCCAGCTCACCCTCTAGGTTAAATGAGCAGTTCTTC.

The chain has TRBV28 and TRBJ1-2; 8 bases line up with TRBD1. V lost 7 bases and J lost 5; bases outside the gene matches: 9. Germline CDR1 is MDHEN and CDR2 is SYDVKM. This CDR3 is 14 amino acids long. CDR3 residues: CASTDRAARYGYTF. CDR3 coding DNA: TGTGCCAGCACGGACAGGGCTGCACGGTATGGCTACACCTTC.

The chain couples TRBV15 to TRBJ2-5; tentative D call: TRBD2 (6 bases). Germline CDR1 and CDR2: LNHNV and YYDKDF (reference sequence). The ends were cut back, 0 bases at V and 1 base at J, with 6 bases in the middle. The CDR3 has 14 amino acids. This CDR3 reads CATSRETSQETQYF. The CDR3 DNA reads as TGTGCCACCAGCAGAGAGACTAGCCAAGAGACCCAGTACTTC.

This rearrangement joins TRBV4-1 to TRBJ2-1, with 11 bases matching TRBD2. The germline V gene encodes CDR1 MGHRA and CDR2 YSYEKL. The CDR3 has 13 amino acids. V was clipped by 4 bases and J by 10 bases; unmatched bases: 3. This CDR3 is CASSPGTSGEQFF. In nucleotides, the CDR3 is TGCGCCAGCAGCCCTGGGACTAGCGGCGAGCAGTTCTTC.

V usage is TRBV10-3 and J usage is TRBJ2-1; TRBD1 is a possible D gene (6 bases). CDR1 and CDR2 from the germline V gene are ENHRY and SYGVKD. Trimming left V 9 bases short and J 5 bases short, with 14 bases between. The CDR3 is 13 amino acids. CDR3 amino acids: CAIGGATNNEQFF. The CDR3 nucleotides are TGTGCCATAGGGGGAGCGACAAACAATGAGCAGTTCTTC.

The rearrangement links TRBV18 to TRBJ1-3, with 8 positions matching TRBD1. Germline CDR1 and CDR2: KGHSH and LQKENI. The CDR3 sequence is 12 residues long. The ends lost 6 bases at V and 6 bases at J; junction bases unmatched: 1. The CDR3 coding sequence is TGTGCCAGCTCGGACAGGGAAAACACCATATATTTT. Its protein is CASSDRENTIYF.

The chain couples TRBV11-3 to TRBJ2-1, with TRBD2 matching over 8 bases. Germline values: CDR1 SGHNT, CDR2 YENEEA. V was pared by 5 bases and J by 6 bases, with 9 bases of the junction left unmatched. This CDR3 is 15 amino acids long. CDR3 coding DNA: TGTGCCAGCAGCCGACTAGGACTAGCACCCAATGAGCAGTTCTTC. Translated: CASSRLGLAPNEQFF.

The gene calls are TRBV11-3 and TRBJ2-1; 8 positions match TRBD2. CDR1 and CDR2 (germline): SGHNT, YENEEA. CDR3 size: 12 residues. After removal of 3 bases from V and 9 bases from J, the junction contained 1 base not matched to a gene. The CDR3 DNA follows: TGTGCCAGCAGCTTCGGGGGGGGTGAGCAGTTCTTC. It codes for CASSFGGGEQFF.

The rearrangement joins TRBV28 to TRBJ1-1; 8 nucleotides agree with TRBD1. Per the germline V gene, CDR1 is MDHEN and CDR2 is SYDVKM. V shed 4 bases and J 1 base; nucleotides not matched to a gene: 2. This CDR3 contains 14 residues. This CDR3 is CASSWTGQNTEAFF. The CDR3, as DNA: TGTGCCAGCAGTTGGACAGGGCAGAACACTGAAGCTTTCTTT.

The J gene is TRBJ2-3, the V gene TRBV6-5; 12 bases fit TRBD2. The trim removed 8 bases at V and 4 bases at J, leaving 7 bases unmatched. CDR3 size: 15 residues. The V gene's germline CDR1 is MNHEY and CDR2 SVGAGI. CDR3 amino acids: CASVRLAGASDTQYF. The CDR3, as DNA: TGTGCCAGCGTCCGACTAGCGGGAGCTTCAGATACGCAGTATTTT.

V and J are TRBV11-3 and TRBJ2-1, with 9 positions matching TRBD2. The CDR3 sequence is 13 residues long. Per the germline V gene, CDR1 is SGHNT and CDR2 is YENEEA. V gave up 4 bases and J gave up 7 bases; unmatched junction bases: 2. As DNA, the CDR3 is TGTGCCAGCAGCTACGCGGGAGGGAATGAGCAGTTCTTC. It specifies CASSYAGGNEQFF.

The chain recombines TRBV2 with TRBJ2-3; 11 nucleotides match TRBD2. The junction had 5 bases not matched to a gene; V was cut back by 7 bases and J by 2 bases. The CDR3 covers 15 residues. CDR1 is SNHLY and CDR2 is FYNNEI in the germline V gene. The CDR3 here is CASKRLAGHTDTQYF. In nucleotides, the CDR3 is TGTGCCAGCAAACGACTAGCGGGGCACACAGATACGCAGTATTTT. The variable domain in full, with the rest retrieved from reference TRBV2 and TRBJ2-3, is EPEVTQTPSHQVTQMGQEVILRCVPISNHLYFYWYRQILGQKVEFLVSFYNNEISEKSEIFDDQFSVERPDGSNFTLKIRSTKLEDSAMYFCASKRLAGHTDTQYFGPGTRLTVL.

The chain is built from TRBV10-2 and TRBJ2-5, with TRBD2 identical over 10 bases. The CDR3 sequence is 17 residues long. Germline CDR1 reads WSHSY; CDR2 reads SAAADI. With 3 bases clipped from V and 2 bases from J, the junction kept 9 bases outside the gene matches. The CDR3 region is CASSEEREGRGQETQYF. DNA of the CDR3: TGCGCCAGCAGTGAAGAGCGGGAGGGCCGGGGGCAAGAGACCCAGTACTTC.

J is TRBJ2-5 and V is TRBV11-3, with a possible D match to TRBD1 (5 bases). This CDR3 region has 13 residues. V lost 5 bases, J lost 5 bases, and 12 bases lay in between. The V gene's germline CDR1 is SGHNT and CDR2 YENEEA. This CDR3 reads CASSASGWETQYF. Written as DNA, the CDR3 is TGTGCCAGCAGCGCCTCAGGGTGGGAGACCCAGTACTTC.

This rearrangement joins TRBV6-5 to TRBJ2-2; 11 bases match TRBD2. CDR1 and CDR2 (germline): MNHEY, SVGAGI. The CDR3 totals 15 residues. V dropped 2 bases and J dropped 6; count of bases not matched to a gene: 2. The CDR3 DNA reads TGTGCCAGCAGTTACGTTAGCGGGAGGGCCGGGGAGCTGTTTTTT. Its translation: CASSYVSGRAGELFF.

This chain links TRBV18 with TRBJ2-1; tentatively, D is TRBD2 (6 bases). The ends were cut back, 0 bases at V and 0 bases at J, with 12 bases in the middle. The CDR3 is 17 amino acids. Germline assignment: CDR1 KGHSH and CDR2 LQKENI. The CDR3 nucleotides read TGTGCCAGCTCACCACCGTCCGGGGGTAGCTCCTACAATGAGCAGTTCTTC. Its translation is CASSPPSGGSSYNEQFF.

The CDR3: CAWSPNGTSGNHEQFF. CDR3 in DNA: TGTGCCTGGAGCCCAAACGGGACTAGCGGGAACCATGAGCAGTTCTTC. The genes are TRBV30 and TRBJ2-1; 13 nucleotides align to TRBD2. The J segment lost 8 bases and the V segment lost 3 bases, leaving 10 bases of the junction unmatched. Germline lookup yields CDR1 GTSNPN and CDR2 SVGIG (reference sequence). This CDR3 contains 16 residues.

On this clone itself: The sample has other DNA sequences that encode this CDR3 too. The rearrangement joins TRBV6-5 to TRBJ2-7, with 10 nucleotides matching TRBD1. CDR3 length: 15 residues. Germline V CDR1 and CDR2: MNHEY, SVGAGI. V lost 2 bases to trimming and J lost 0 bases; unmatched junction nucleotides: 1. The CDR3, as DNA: TGTGCCAGCAGTTACCGGGACAGGGGCTCCTACGAGCAGTACTTC. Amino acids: CASSYRDRGSYEQYF.

CDR3 sequence (DNA): TGTGCCAGCAGTCCACCGACGCGGCTGGTGAGCTACACCTTC. As protein: CASSPPTRLVSYTF. J is TRBJ1-2 and V is TRBV28, with D unresolved. Trimming took off 5 bases at V and 9 bases at J, with 19 bases between the two ends. Per the germline V gene, CDR1 is MDHEN and CDR2 is SYDVKM. The CDR3 contains 14 residues.

The CDR3 bases are TGTGCCAGCCGTAGGGACAGGGCGTACAATGAGCAGTTCTTC. Amino acids: CASRRDRAYNEQFF. The V and J genes are TRBV2 and TRBJ2-1, with 9 nucleotides matching TRBD1. The V gene's germline CDR1 is SNHLY and CDR2 FYNNEI. CDR3 length: 14 residues. V lost 8 bases to trimming and J lost 4 bases; unmatched junction nucleotides: 6.

The CDR3 spells CASSSPGIYTEAFF. DNA for the CDR3: TGTGCCAGTAGTTCTCCCGGGATTTACACTGAAGCTTTCTTT. The rearrangement links TRBV19 to TRBJ1-1; the D is unclear. V lost 5 bases and J 3 bases, leaving 13 bases between the germline ends. This CDR3 spans 14 amino acids. Per germline, CDR1 LNHDA and CDR2 SQIVND (reference sequence).

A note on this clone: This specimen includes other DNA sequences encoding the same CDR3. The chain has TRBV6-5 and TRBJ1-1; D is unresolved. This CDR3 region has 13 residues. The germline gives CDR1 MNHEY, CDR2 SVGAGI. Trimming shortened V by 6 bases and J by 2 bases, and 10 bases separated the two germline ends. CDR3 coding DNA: TGTGCCAGCAGCCGCCTAGTTAACACTGAAGCTTTCTTT. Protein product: CASSRLVNTEAFF.

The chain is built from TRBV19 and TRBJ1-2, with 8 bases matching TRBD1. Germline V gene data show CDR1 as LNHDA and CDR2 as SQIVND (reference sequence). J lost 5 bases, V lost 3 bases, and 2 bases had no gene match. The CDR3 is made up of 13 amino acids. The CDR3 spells CASSMRQGYGYTF. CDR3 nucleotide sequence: TGTGCCAGTAGTATGCGACAGGGGTATGGCTACACCTTC.